This TCR beta chain appears in the sequencing data of a study of T cells in women clearing cervical HPV infection. Turning to the study itself: Cases were women with histologically confirmed HPV16-related CIN3 or worse, including 2 invasive cancers. Study-wide results and limits: TRBV6-7 abundance was lower in cases than controls (around 0.1% versus 0.15%).

Here immunoSEQ multiplex PCR was the method, and the copy in TCRdb shows in-frame clones only, minus some. The data include roughly 30,000 clones; the top ten clones carry approximately 3%. To note about this clone: The antigen remains unidentified. One end of the junction is discordant with germline, which a read error may explain. The CDR3 extends 3 residues past the end of the read, so its final part is completed from the germline J gene. Other DNA variants within this sample encode the same CDR3.

The length of the CDR3 is 14 residues. Germline V CDR1 and CDR2: LNHDA, SQIVND (reference sequence). The chain carries TRBV19 and TRBJ1-3; 7 nucleotides agree with TRBD1. Sequencing was done on a sample of blood buffy coat. This TCR was sampled from a woman between 18 and 70 years old with a cervical HPV16 infection that either progressed to CIN3+ or cleared (not recorded which). CDR3 sequence reads: CASRTGSTGNTIYF. CDR3 DNA, as far as it was read: TGTGCCAGTAGGACAGGGAGCACTGGAAACACG.